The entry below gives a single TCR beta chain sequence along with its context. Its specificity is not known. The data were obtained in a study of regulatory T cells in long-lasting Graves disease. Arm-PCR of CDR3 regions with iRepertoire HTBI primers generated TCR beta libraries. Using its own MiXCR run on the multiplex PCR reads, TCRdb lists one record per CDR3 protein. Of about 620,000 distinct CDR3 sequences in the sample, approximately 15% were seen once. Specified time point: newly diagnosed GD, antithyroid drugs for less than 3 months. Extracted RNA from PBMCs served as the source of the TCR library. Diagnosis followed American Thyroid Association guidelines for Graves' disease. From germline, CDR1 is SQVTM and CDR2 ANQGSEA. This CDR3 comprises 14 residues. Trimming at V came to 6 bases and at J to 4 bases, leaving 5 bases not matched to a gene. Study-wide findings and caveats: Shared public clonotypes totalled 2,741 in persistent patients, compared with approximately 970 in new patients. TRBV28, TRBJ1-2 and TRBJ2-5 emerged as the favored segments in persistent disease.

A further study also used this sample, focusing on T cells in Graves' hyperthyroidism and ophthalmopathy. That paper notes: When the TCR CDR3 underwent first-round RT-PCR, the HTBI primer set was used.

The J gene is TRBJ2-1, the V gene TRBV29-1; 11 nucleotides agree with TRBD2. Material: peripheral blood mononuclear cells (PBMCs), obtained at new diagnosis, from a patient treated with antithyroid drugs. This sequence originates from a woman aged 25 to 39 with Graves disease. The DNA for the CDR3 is TGCAGCGTCAGACTAGCGGGGATTTACAATGAGCAGTTCTTC. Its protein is CSVRLAGIYNEQFF.